The 18 T cell receptor beta chains in this list originate from one sample, sequenced in a study of blood T cell repertoires in COVID-19. Sequenced by immunoSEQ multiplex PCR; TCRdb stores in-frame clones only, minus some. The data contain 80,000 or so clones, roughly 79% of them singletons. Sequenced input: peripheral blood. These receptors came from a man older than 75 with acute or convalescent COVID-19.

This clone was counted a single time. This chain links TRBV19 with TRBJ2-2; TRBD1 agrees at 8 bases. Trimming took 8 bases from V and 5 from J; bases not matched to a gene: 13. The CDR3 is 16 residues long. The germline V gene has CDR1 LNHDA and CDR2 SQIVND (reference sequence). The CDR3 DNA reads TGTGCCAGTCTCCTCCAGGGGGCCCCGAGGACCGGGGAGCTGTTTTTT. Protein product: CASLLQGAPRTGELFF.

The chain uses TRBV28 and TRBJ1-2; 7 nucleotides agree with TRBD1. CDR1 is MDHEN and CDR2 is SYDVKM in the germline V gene. V shed 6 bases and J 7 bases; nucleotides not matched to a gene: 14. The CDR3 spans 15 residues. In DNA, the CDR3 is TGTGCCAGCAGCCCCAGCGGACAGGTGTGGGGTGGCTACACCTTC. This gives the protein CASSPSGQVWGGYTF.

The rearrangement joins TRBV18 to TRBJ2-1, with 11 bases aligning to TRBD2. CDR3 length equals 16 residues. V lost 4 bases and J lost 2; bases outside the gene matches: 4. Germline-derived CDR1 and CDR2 are KGHSH and LQKENI. The DNA for the CDR3 is TGTGCCAGCTCACACCTGACTAGCGGGACCTACAATGAGCAGTTCTTC. Its translation: CASSHLTSGTYNEQFF.

V is TRBV19 and J is TRBJ1-1; 9 bases match TRBD1. V trimming: 5 bases; J trimming: 4 bases; junction bases outside the gene matches: 5. This CDR3 comprises 14 residues. The germline CDR1 and CDR2 sequences are LNHDA and SQIVND (reference sequence). CDR3 sequence reads: CASSWTGVRTEAFF. CDR3 coding DNA: TGTGCCAGTAGTTGGACAGGGGTTCGCACTGAAGCTTTCTTT. Variable domain in full (rest from reference TRBV19 and TRBJ1-1): DGGITQSPKYLFRKEGQNVTLSCEQNLNHDAMYWYRQDPGQGLRLIYYSQIVNDFQKGDIAEGYSVSREKKESFPLTVTSAQKNPTAFYLCASSWTGVRTEAFFGQGTRLTVV.

About this clone itself: The junction departs from the called germline gene at one end, perhaps through a read error. The rearrangement uses TRBV7-7 and TRBJ2-5; a weak D match, TRBD2 (6 bases). The length of the CDR3 is 16 residues. Germline loops: CDR1 SSHAT, CDR2 FNYEAQ (reference sequence). Here the CDR3 reads CASSQSWGLKGETQYF. The CDR3 region has the DNA TGTGCTAGCAGCCAAAGTTGGGGACTCAAGGGAGAGACCCAGTACTTC.

This clone appeared a single time. This chain connects TRBV30 to TRBJ1-5; a weak D match, TRBD1 (6 bases). Germline V gene sequence: CDR1 GTSNPN, CDR2 SVGIG (reference sequence). Trimming cost V 1 base and J 1 base, with 11 bases left between them. The CDR3 is made up of 15 amino acids. The chain's CDR3 is CAWSDNRVSNQPQHF. DNA for the CDR3: TGTGCCTGGAGTGACAACAGGGTAAGCAATCAGCCCCAGCATTTT.

The V and J genes are TRBV29-1 and TRBJ1-2; 7 bases line up with TRBD1. CDR3 length: 15 residues. After removal of 0 bases from V and 6 bases from J, the junction contained 10 bases not matched to a gene. Germline V lookup: CDR1 SQVTM, CDR2 ANQGSEA. CDR3 residues: CSVEDRSRDRNGYTF. CDR3 bases: TGCAGCGTTGAAGATCGTTCCCGGGACAGAAATGGCTACACCTTC.

V usage is TRBV7-9 and J usage is TRBJ1-2; no firm D call. Trimming took off 2 bases at V and 1 base at J, with 11 bases between the two ends. CDR1 and CDR2 (germline): SEHNR, FQNEAQ (reference sequence). The CDR3 runs 15 residues. This chain's CDR3 is CASSLRGSINYGYTF. The CDR3 nucleotides are TGTGCCAGCAGCTTAAGAGGCAGTATTAACTATGGCTACACCTTC.

The rearrangement links TRBV28 to TRBJ2-7, with D possibly being TRBD2 (5 bases). Germline V gene sequence: CDR1 MDHEN, CDR2 SYDVKM. Trimming took off 3 bases at V and 0 bases at J, with 9 bases between the two ends. The CDR3 length is 14 residues. The CDR3 DNA reads as TGTGCCAGCAGTTTTAATAGCGACTCCTACGAGCAGTACTTC. As protein: CASSFNSDSYEQYF.

This chain connects TRBV5-5 to TRBJ1-1, with 8 bases that match TRBD1. V dropped 4 bases and J dropped 1; count of bases not matched to a gene: 6. There are 15 residues in the CDR3. Germline values: CDR1 SGHKS, CDR2 YYEKEE (reference sequence). CDR3 bases: TGTGCCAGCAGCACCTGGACAGGGTCGAACACTGAAGCTTTCTTT. This encodes CASSTWTGSNTEAFF.

The chain employs TRBV2 and TRBJ1-2; 7 bases are a match to TRBD1. Trimming took 6 bases from V and 4 from J; bases not matched to a gene: 5. Germline CDR1 is SNHLY and CDR2 is FYNNEI. There are 13 residues in the CDR3. The DNA for the CDR3 is TGTGCCAGCAGCCCGGGACAGCTCTATGGCTACACCTTC. Its protein product is CASSPGQLYGYTF.

The chain carries TRBV10-3 and TRBJ2-1, with TRBD1 matching 7 bases. V trimming: 6 bases; J trimming: 4 bases; junction bases outside the gene matches: 9. CDR1 ENHRY and CDR2 SYGVKD come from the germline V gene. The CDR3 sequence is 15 residues long. CDR3 bases: TGTGCCATCAGCTCAATAGACAGGGATTACAATGAGCAGTTCTTC. Translating it yields CAISSIDRDYNEQFF.

The chain's CDR3 is CASSVGGTEGNEQFF. The DNA of the CDR3 is TGTGCCAGCAGCGTAGGCGGGACCGAGGGCAATGAGCAGTTCTTC. This chain connects TRBV9 to TRBJ2-1; D is possibly TRBD2 (6 bases). Per the germline V gene, CDR1 is SGDLS and CDR2 is YYNGEE. The V end was cut by 0 bases, the J end by 6 bases, with 13 bases between. There are 15 residues in the CDR3.

This clone occurred a few times. The V gene is TRBV7-2, the J gene TRBJ2-5, with 11 bases aligning to TRBD1. Germline V gene sequence: CDR1 SGHTA, CDR2 FQGNSA. CDR3 length equals 16 residues. The junction had 8 bases not matched to a gene; V was cut back by 4 bases and J by 4 bases. CDR3 region: CASSSQGQGGSETQYF. The CDR3 region has the DNA TGTGCCAGCAGCTCACAGGGACAGGGGGGATCAGAGACCCAGTACTTC.

The chain joins TRBV5-1 to TRBJ2-2; D remains ambiguous. Germline CDR1 and CDR2: SGHRS and YFSETQ. Trimming cost V 0 bases and J 5 bases, with 5 bases left between them. This CDR3 region has 13 residues. DNA of the CDR3: TGCGCCAGCAGCTTGGAACAGACCGGGGAGCTGTTTTTT. Its protein product is CASSLEQTGELFF.

The V and J genes are TRBV7-2 and TRBJ1-3, with D tentatively TRBD1 (6 bases). V lost 5 bases and J 0 bases, leaving 11 bases between the germline ends. Germline V gene lookup returns CDR1 SGHTA and CDR2 FQGNSA. The CDR3 contains 15 residues. The CDR3 nucleotides are TGTGCCAGCAGCGGACAGTCCTTCTCTGGAAACACCATATATTTT. This codes for CASSGQSFSGNTIYF.

V and J are TRBV7-9 and TRBJ2-2; TRBD1 might be the D (5 bases). This CDR3 spans 14 amino acids. Trimming shortened V by 10 bases and J by 5 bases, and 17 bases separated the two germline ends. Germline-derived CDR1 and CDR2 are SEHNR and FQNEAQ (reference sequence). The CDR3, as DNA: TGTGCCACGCTCAGTCAAGGGGCGACCGGGGAGCTGTTTTTT. It translates to CATLSQGATGELFF.

The rearrangement joins TRBV6-5 to TRBJ2-7; D is possibly TRBD2 (5 bases). V was clipped by 8 bases and J by 0 bases, with 5 bases between them. Per the germline V gene, CDR1 is MNHEY and CDR2 is SVGAGI. This CDR3 comprises 11 residues. The CDR3 DNA reads TGTGCCAGCGAGGGCTCCTACGAGCAGTACTTC. Protein product: CASEGSYEQYF.